This T cell receptor (beta chain) is drawn from a study of CD8 T cells in Susac syndrome. The RNA input was roughly 0.45 to 1 ug, and it was reverse transcribed with random hexamers. The CDR3 of TCR beta was amplified by immunoSEQ multiplex PCR across 54 Vbeta and 13 Jbeta. TCRdb reprocessed the immunoSEQ multiplex PCR reads via MiXCR and lists one record per CDR3 protein. The data contain around 280,000 distinct CDR3 sequences, about 91% of them singletons. Germline CDR1 reads SNHLY; CDR2 reads FYNNEI. V lost 8 bases, J lost 4 bases, and 20 bases lay in between. CDR3 size: 15 residues. TCR beta from blood CD8+ and CD4+ T cells was sequenced.

The rearrangement links TRBV2 to TRBJ2-5, with D possibly TRBD2 on 6 matching bases. The material sequenced was CD4+ T cells from PBMCs. The sequence was obtained from a human donor with multiple sclerosis. The CDR3 nucleotides read TGTGCCAGCCGAGAGGAGCGGGCACGTGGAGAGACCCAGTACTTC. Protein sequence: CASREERARGETQYF.